Detailed here is one T cell receptor beta chain. It has no known antigen specificity. No much larger clone is present one base from it, and per-base qualities are unavailable. The donors were healthy, HIV-negative adults with no recently reported acute infections or vaccinations. Every donor was a Caucasian adult residing in Nashville, Tennessee, USA. For unsorted samples, 96 million or so PBMCs were counted, and genomic DNA was extracted using the QIAamp DNA Blood Mini kit. Blood was obtained by leukapheresis, after which PBMCs were separated by Ficoll-Histopaque density gradient centrifugation and cryopreserved in liquid nitrogen vapor phase. Reading the germline V gene gives CDR1 MGHDK and CDR2 SYGVNS. Trimming takes 6 bases from V and 1 base from J, and the germline ends sit 12 bases apart. The CDR3 measures 14 amino acids from cysteine to phenylalanine. Only the CDR3 part of the read is kept: 42 bases, read in frame from the first base.

The sample comes from a study of shared clonotypes between healthy human individuals (dated by TCRdb to 2020 to 2021). Regarding the research as a whole: Two women and three men aged 18 to 49 years were included in the cohort. To estimate repertoire size and how much clonotype sharing occurs between individuals, the study deeply sequenced the blood TCR repertoires of five healthy adults. Different laboratories and diverse techniques were used to prepare libraries and sequence TCR repertoires, to increase sequencing depth and limit assay-specific biases. Between about 0.8 and 9 billion PBMCs per donor were obtained by leukapheresis. What the study reported, not specific to this receptor: Because the study included a small number of donors, the genetic and exposure-history diversity represented was limited. Sampling was restricted to blood, and TCR repertoires in tissues likely differ from the TCR repertoires found in blood. Pairwise subsampling indicated that sequencing depth was expected to affect the degree of clonotype sharing among donors.

Using the deep immunoSEQ assay, TCR CDR3 regions were amplified from genomic DNA by multiplex PCR. Genomic DNA extracted from each cell subset was distributed evenly over all wells of several immunoSEQ 96-well plates, and each plate served as one replicate. Each replicate PCR for unsorted PBMC received 300 to 350 ng genomic DNA, equal to about 30,000 T cell genomes. Unsorted PBMC genomic DNA was sequenced across ten immunoSEQ deep assay plates. Purified libraries were measured with a Qubit 3.0 fluorometer, size-checked on a Bioanalyzer 2100, and measured again with the KAPA Library Quantification kit. Every immunoSEQ 96-well plate was sequenced on a separate single-read 150-cycle Illumina NextSeq 550 flow cell. As for how the authors treated the data: Because the immunoSEQ output included only junctional sequences and no quality scores, the filtering could not be the same as the filtering used for full-length reads. To assign V/J genes and CDR3, sequences were annotated using PyIR, a Python wrapper for IgBLAST v1.9, with IMGT germline references. Reads were removed for weak V/J assignments (E-value above 1e-6), missing CDR3, stop codons, out-of-frame junctions, or ambiguous translated residues. V3J clonotypes were defined by identical inferred V gene, J gene, and CDR3 amino acid sequence. Percentage overlap between repertoires was computed as shared unique clonotypes divided by the size of the smaller repertoire. Three approaches were used to assess repertoire richness: RTK rarefaction, the Chao1 estimator, and Recon v2.1 estimates of unobserved clonotypes. Imported from immuneACCESS, the table was reduced by TCRdb to in-frame sequences with V and J called. These copies leave out some clones; in studies compared against another copy, an unresolved V gene accounts for under half, and the cause of the remainder is not known. That table supplies the V and J calls and clone size; D and trimming were determined from the DNA. This sample holds under 600,000 clones; around 77% were observed only once. The ten largest clones add up to about 12% of the sample.

The clonotype originates from a woman aged 40 to 50 in good health. Some clones in this sample may be carry-over from other donors' samples. The chain uses TRBV25-1 and TRBJ1-1; no D segment can be confidently identified. The sequencing sample was made of PBMCs. CDR3 loop: CASRGQSENTEAFF. At the DNA level, the sequence is TGTGCCAGCAGGGGCCAAAGTGAGAACACTGAAGCTTTCTTT.